The T cell receptor (beta chain) described here comes from a study of T cell responses to AZD1222 COVID-19 vaccine. In the study overall: Pooled samples include second doses given at about 4 or 12 weeks.

This CDR3 is built from 17 residues. Between the trimmed V and J ends, which lost 4 bases and 0 bases, there was a span of 16 bases. The germline V gene encodes CDR1 LNHDA and CDR2 SQIVND (reference sequence). This clone was seen once. The assay was immunoSEQ multiplex PCR, and TCRdb's table has in-frame clones only and misses some. Of 150,000 or so clones in the sample, 90% were seen once. The chain has TRBV19 and TRBJ1-3, with a possible D match to TRBD1 (6 bases). The receptor comes from an adult in good health. The specimen was peripheral blood, collected on day 0 of AZD1222 vaccination. This chain's CDR3 is CASSKTTGPFSGNTIYF. The CDR3 DNA follows: TGTGCCAGTAGTAAAACGACAGGACCCTTCTCTGGAAACACCATATATTTT. The variable domain in full, with the rest retrieved from reference TRBV19 and TRBJ1-3, is DGGITQSPKYLFRKEGQNVTLSCEQNLNHDAMYWYRQDPGQGLRLIYYSQIVNDFQKGDIAEGYSVSREKKESFPLTVTSAQKNPTAFYLCASSKTTGPFSGNTIYFGEGSWLTVV.